This entry lists 18 T cell receptor beta chains sequenced from one sample in a study of blood T cell repertoires in COVID-19. Measured with immunoSEQ multiplex PCR; TCRdb has only the in-frame clones, and not every one. This sample has hundreds of thousands of clones, with around 80% found just once. The specimen sequenced was PBMCs or T cells enriched from blood (not recorded which). These receptors originate from a man aged 25-40 years with acute COVID-19.

This chain links TRBV20-1 with TRBJ2-1, with D perhaps TRBD1 (6 bases). Between the trimmed V and J ends, which lost 6 bases and 12 bases, there was a span of 15 bases. In germline, CDR1 is DFQATT, CDR2 SNEGSKA (reference sequence). The CDR3 is 11 amino acids. The CDR3 sequence is CSASTGLGQFF. CDR3 DNA: TGCAGTGCCTCGACAGGCCTTGGGCAGTTCTTC.

The chain carries TRBV7-9 and TRBJ1-1, with a weak D call TRBD1 (6 bases). The CDR3 is 14 amino acids. Trimming pared 7 bases from V and 5 bases from J, leaving 17 bases between. Germline V lookup: CDR1 SEHNR, CDR2 FQNEAQ (reference sequence). The CDR3 region is CASTSQGSNTEAFF. The CDR3, as DNA: TGTGCCAGCACTTCACAGGGAAGTAATACTGAAGCTTTCTTT.

This clone has just one count. The rearrangement uses TRBV19 and TRBJ1-3; unclear D gene. V was clipped by 5 bases and J by 4 bases, with 9 bases between them. The germline gives CDR1 LNHDA, CDR2 SQIVND (reference sequence). The CDR3 runs 13 residues. CDR3 region: CASSRREGNTIYF. In nucleotides, the CDR3 is TGTGCCAGTAGTCGGCGGGAAGGAAACACCATATATTTT.

This clone was counted between two and nine times. The chain joins TRBV27 to TRBJ1-1; weak D call: TRBD1 (5 bases). The CDR3 runs 14 residues. V was clipped by 5 bases and J by 4 bases, with 14 bases between them. The germline gives CDR1 MNHEY, CDR2 SMNVEV (reference sequence). This CDR3 reads CASSALWRGTEAFF. Written as DNA, the CDR3 is TGTGCCAGCAGTGCCCTTTGGAGGGGCACTGAAGCTTTCTTT.

The CDR3 DNA reads TGCGCCAGCAGCACACTGGGTATGGGACAGAACTATGGCTACACCTTC. Translated, it gives CASSTLGMGQNYGYTF. The chain links TRBV10-2 to TRBJ1-2; TRBD1 agrees at 7 bases. The CDR3 runs to 16 residues. Germline V gives CDR1 WSHSY, CDR2 SAAADI. V lost 6 bases to trimming and J lost 2 bases; unmatched junction nucleotides: 12.

The rearrangement joins TRBV28 to TRBJ2-2; weak D call: TRBD1 (6 bases). The V gene's germline CDR1 is MDHEN and CDR2 SYDVKM. V gave up 6 bases and J gave up 3 bases, with 14 bases separating them. This CDR3 is 15 amino acids long. CDR3 coding DNA: TGTGCCAGCAGGACAGGCAGAGGGGACACCGGGGAGCTGTTTTTT. This translates into CASRTGRGDTGELFF.

The J gene is TRBJ1-1, the V gene TRBV14; perhaps TRBD1 as D (5 bases). The CDR3 length is 16 residues. The V end was cut by 0 bases, the J end by 5 bases, with 16 bases between. From germline, CDR1 is SGHDN and CDR2 FVKESK. The CDR3 sequence: CASSQDLQGDLTEAFF. For the CDR3, the DNA is TGTGCCAGCAGCCAAGATTTGCAGGGCGATTTAACTGAAGCTTTCTTT.

This clone showed up just once. The chain combines TRBV6-5 with TRBJ2-4; TRBD2 might be the D (5 bases). V dropped 6 bases and J dropped 0 bases, with 9 bases sitting between them. The CDR3 spans 14 residues. Germline lookup yields CDR1 MNHEY and CDR2 SVGAGI. DNA for the CDR3: TGTGCCAGCAGGGAGGACGGAGCCAAAAACATTCAGTACTTC. This codes for CASREDGAKNIQYF.

Concerning this clone: Just one base apart from a much larger clone, this may be a read error. In the same sample, other DNA sequences code for this CDR3. This sequence joins TRBV2 and TRBJ1-3, with D possibly TRBD1 on 5 matching bases. CDR3 length: 14 residues. V lost 6 bases and J 0 bases, leaving 9 bases between the germline ends. The germline CDR1 and CDR2 sequences are SNHLY and FYNNEI. In DNA form, the CDR3 reads TGTGCCAGCAGGAGACAGAGCTCTGGAAACACCATATATTTT. Encoded protein: CASRRQSSGNTIYF.

V and J are TRBV18 and TRBJ1-2, with 11 nucleotides matching TRBD1. The CDR3 is 14 residues long. Germline CDR1 KGHSH, CDR2 LQKENI. V dropped 8 bases and J dropped 3; count of bases not matched to a gene: 5. This chain's CDR3 is CASGRTGGDYGYTF. CDR3 DNA: TGTGCCAGCGGACGGACAGGGGGCGACTATGGCTACACCTTC.

To note about this clone: At the DNA level, this CDR3 is encoded by other sequences in the same sample as well. The chain joins TRBV18 to TRBJ1-6; D gene unclear. Trimming took off 6 bases at V and 0 bases at J, with 6 bases between the two ends. The CDR3 covers 14 residues. Germline assignment: CDR1 KGHSH and CDR2 LQKENI. This chain's CDR3 is CASSASSYNSPLHF. DNA of the CDR3: TGTGCCAGCTCGGCCAGCTCCTATAATTCACCCCTCCACTTT.

A word on this clone: A read error may account for a junction end that differs from germline. The chain uses TRBV5-1 and TRBJ2-5; 12 bases are shared with TRBD2. This CDR3 comprises 18 residues. The germline CDR1 and CDR2 sequences are SGHRS and YFSETQ. The CDR3 is CASSPRLAGVRSQETQYF. CDR3 bases: TGTGCCAGCAGCCCAAGACTAGCGGGAGTGAGATCCCAAGAGACCCAGTACTTC.

V gene TRBV4-1 combines with J gene TRBJ1-4; D gene ambiguous. V was cut by 4 bases and J by 6 bases, with 12 bases left in between. The CDR3 runs to 14 residues. Germline-derived CDR1 and CDR2 are MGHRA and YSYEKL. The CDR3 here is CASSPNEVDEKLFF. CDR3 bases: TGCGCCAGCAGCCCGAATGAGGTTGATGAAAAACTGTTTTTT.

The genes are TRBV3-1 (or the pseudogene TRBV3-2) and TRBJ1-6; the match to TRBD1 covers 7 bases. Germline assignment: CDR1 LGHDT and CDR2 YNNKEL (reference sequence). CDR3 length: 15 amino acids. Unmatched junction bases numbered 9, after V lost 8 bases and J lost 5 bases. Here the CDR3 DNA reads TGTGCCAGCTCGGGCAGGGGGAAAAATAATTCACCCCTCCACTTT. Amino acids: CASSGRGKNNSPLHF.

This clone appeared once. The chain combines TRBV18 with TRBJ1-5, with D possibly being TRBD1 (6 bases). CDR3 length: 14 residues. Germline values: CDR1 KGHSH, CDR2 LQKENI. V was pared by 3 bases and J by 5 bases, with 11 bases between. The CDR3 reads CASSPADSDQPQHF. DNA for the CDR3: TGTGCCAGCTCACCGGCGGACAGTGATCAGCCCCAGCATTTT.

The genes are TRBV7-6 and TRBJ1-1; 7 nucleotides match TRBD1. Germline V gene lookup returns CDR1 SGHVS and CDR2 FNYEAQ. This CDR3 contains 14 residues. The junction had 1 base not matched to a gene; V was cut back by 3 bases and J by 0 bases. In DNA form, the CDR3 reads TGTGCCAGCAGCTTCGGGACAGTGAACACTGAAGCTTTCTTT. The encoded protein is CASSFGTVNTEAFF.

The chain uses TRBV2 and TRBJ1-4; D is ambiguous. The CDR3 spans 13 residues. Germline V gene data show CDR1 as SNHLY and CDR2 as FYNNEI. The V and J ends lost 4 bases and 3 bases respectively, with 6 bases between them. The DNA for the CDR3 is TGTGCCAGCAGTGGACATCCTAATGAAAAACTGTTTTTT. This encodes CASSGHPNEKLFF.

This clone has more than one count but fewer than ten. The rearrangement joins TRBV2 to TRBJ1-2; D remains unclear. Germline loops: CDR1 SNHLY, CDR2 FYNNEI. This CDR3 is 12 amino acids long. V was clipped by 10 bases and J by 4 bases, with 13 bases between them. The CDR3 sequence is CANPLTSYGYTF. The CDR3, as DNA: TGTGCCAACCCGCTGACAAGCTATGGCTACACCTTC.